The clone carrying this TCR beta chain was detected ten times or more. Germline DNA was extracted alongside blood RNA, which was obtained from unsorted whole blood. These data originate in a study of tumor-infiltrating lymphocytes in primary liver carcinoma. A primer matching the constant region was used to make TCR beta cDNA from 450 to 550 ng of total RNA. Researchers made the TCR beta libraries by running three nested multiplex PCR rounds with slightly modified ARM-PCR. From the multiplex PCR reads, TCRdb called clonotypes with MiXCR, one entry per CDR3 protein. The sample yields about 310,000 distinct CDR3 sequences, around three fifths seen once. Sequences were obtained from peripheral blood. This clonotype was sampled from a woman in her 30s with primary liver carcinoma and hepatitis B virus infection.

The CDR3 loop is CASSKLTYYEQYF. DNA of the CDR3: TGTGCCAGCAGTAAACTGACCTATTACGAGCAGTACTTC. This rearrangement joins TRBV11-2 to TRBJ2-7; no definite D call. The germline gives CDR1 SGHAT, CDR2 FQNNGV. CDR3 length: 13 amino acids. V was trimmed by 6 bases and J by 4 bases, leaving 13 bases between them.